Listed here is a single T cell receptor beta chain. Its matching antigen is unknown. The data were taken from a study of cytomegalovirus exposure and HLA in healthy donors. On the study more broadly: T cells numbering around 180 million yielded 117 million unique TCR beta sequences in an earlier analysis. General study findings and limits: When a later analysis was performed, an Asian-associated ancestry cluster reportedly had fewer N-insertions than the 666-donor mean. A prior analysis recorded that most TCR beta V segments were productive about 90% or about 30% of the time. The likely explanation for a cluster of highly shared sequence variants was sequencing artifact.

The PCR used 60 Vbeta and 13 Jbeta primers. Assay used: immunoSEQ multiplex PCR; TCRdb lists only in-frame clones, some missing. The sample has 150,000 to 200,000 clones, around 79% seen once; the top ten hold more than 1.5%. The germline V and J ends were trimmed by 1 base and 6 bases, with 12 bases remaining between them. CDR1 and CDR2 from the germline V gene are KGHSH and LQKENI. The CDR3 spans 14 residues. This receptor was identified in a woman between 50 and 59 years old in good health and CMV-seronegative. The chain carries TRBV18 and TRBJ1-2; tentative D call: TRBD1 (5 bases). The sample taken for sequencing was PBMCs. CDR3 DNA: TGTGCCAGCTCACCACAATTGGGGACTAATGGCTACACCTTC. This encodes CASSPQLGTNGYTF.